The entry that follows covers one T cell receptor (beta chain) sequence. Antigen specificity is unknown. A multiplex PCR was run with 60 Vbeta primers and 13 Jbeta primers. TCRdb's copy holds only in-frame clones and misses some; the assay was immunoSEQ multiplex PCR. The sample shows about 88,000 clones, about 87% of them seen only once. These data originate in a study of cytomegalovirus exposure and HLA in healthy donors. Overall study findings and caveats: Later analysis suggested most CMV-associated TCR beta chains were HLA-restricted. The study designated fewer than 200 TCR beta chains cytomegalovirus-associated. TRBV6-2, TRBV6-3 and some other V segments were excluded as indistinguishable.

Between the trimmed V and J ends, which lost 4 bases and 10 bases, there was a span of 17 bases. Looked up from germline, CDR1 is SGHTA and CDR2 is FQGTGA. CDR3 length: 14 amino acids. Sequencing was done on a sample of PBMCs. This sequence originates from a man aged 18 to 29 in good health and CMV-seronegative. The chain is built from TRBV7-3 and TRBJ2-1; perhaps TRBD1 as D (6 bases). The CDR3 DNA is TGTGCCAGCAGCTCTGGACTGGGACAAGCGGAGCAGTTCTTC. Its protein product is CASSSGLGQAEQFF.